One T cell receptor (beta chain) is described in this entry. This sample is part of a study of PD-L1 blockade in urothelial cancer. Produced via immunoSEQ multiplex PCR; TCRdb's table is partial and in-frame only. Of 55,000 to 70,000 clones in the sample, roughly four fifths were seen once. This sequence originates from an older man with urothelial cancer. The sample here was PBMCs, taken around atezolizumab (anti-PD-L1) treatment.

DNA for the CDR3: TGTGCCAGCAGTCAGGACAACGAGGAGACCCAGTACTTC. Translation gives CASSQDNEETQYF. The chain uses TRBV2 and TRBJ2-5; TRBD1 is a possible D gene (5 bases). This CDR3 is built from 13 residues. V was shortened by 5 bases and J by 5 bases, with 12 bases between the two germline ends. In germline, CDR1 is SNHLY, CDR2 FYNNEI.